This T cell receptor (beta chain) came from a study of T-cell reconstitution after alpha-beta-depleted transplantation in children. This clonotype was detected ten times or more. Molecular barcoding with unique molecular identifiers was used for the TCRbeta library. Each CDR3 protein gets one entry after TCRdb re-called the PCR reads with MiXCR. The sample lists 260,000 or so distinct CDR3 sequences; about 11% were seen once. The CDR3 is 14 amino acids. Germline-derived CDR1 and CDR2 are DFQATT and SNEGSKA (reference sequence). V dropped 5 bases and J dropped 3; count of bases not matched to a gene: 5.

The clonotype comes from a human donor who donated a stem cell graft to a child with acute lymphoblastic leukemia. The material was PBMCs from the stem cell graft donor, obtained from the stem cell graft. The rearrangement joins TRBV20-1 to TRBJ2-7, with 12 bases fitting TRBD2. The CDR3 is CSAPTSGRIYEQYF. The CDR3 DNA is TGCAGTGCTCCCACTAGCGGGAGGATCTACGAGCAGTACTTC.